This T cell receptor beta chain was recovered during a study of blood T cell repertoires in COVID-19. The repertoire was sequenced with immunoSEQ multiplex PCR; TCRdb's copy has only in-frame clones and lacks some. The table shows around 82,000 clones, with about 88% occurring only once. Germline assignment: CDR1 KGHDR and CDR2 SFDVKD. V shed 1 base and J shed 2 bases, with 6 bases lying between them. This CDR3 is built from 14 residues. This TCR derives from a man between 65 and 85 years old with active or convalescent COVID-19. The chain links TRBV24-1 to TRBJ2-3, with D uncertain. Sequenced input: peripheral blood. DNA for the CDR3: TGTGCCACCAGTGATTTTACGGTCACAGATACGCAGTATTTT. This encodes CATSDFTVTDTQYF.